This TCR beta chain was obtained from a study of healthy donors' naive CD4 and CD8 T cells. This clonotype came up a few times. TCR libraries were built from about 500 ng of total RNA by linear amplification. TCRdb passed the reads through MiXCR, listing each CDR3 protein once. Here the sample spans 150,000 to 200,000 distinct CDR3 sequences, 74% being singletons. This CDR3 contains 11 residues. Trimming took off 3 bases at V and 3 bases at J, with 3 bases between the two ends. Germline CDR1 and CDR2: DFQATT and SNEGSKA (reference sequence). Sorting defined naive CD4+ as CD4+CD8-CD45RO-CD45RA+ and naive CD8+ as CD8+CD4-CD45RA+CD27bright.

This chain connects TRBV20-1 to TRBJ2-1; no firm D call. The origin of this receptor is a pool of human donors in good health; the sample pools cells from several healthy donors. Material for sequencing was naive CD4+ and CD8+ T cells sorted from blood, pooled from several donors. The CDR3, as DNA: TGCAGTGCTAGCCACTACAATGAGCAGTTCTTC. It is translated as CSASHYNEQFF.